This record concerns one TCR beta chain sequence. This sample is part of a study of technical replicates of blood from several donors. Profiling relied on immunoSEQ multiplex PCR, and the TCRdb table lists in-frame clones only, not all of them. This table holds some 10,000 clones, around 94% found once. With 5 bases removed from V and 4 bases from J, the gap between germline ends came to 10 bases. The CDR3 has 13 amino acids. The V gene's germline CDR1 is SGHTA and CDR2 FQGNSA. Sequencing was performed on PBMCs. The sequence was collected from a human donor in good health. V and J are TRBV7-2 and TRBJ2-3; possibly TRBD1 for D (5 bases). The CDR3 region is CASSLRQPDTQYF. The DNA for the CDR3 is TGTGCCAGCAGCCTGAGACAGCCAGATACGCAGTATTTT.